Here is one TCR beta chain with its context. Its recognized antigen is unknown. No base-level quality is on record; no much larger clone is a single base apart. The data originate from a study of T cell changes during pregnancy in multiple sclerosis (dated by TCRdb to between 2019 and 2020). Study-level background: The study examined how the T cell repertoire changed over the course of pregnancy in women with multiple sclerosis.

Libraries were constructed by the immunoSEQ multiplex PCR assay. Drawn from immuneACCESS, this table holds only the in-frame rearrangements with V and J called that TCRdb kept. Clones are partly lost; checked studies trace under half to an unresolved V gene and leave the rest unexplained. Recorded for this sample are about 110,000 clones; about 90% of them occurred a single time. The ten largest clones take up 1.5% to 2% of the sample. Trimming costs V 4 bases and J 2 bases, and their ends lie 16 bases apart. There are 16 amino acids in the CDR3, from cysteine to phenylalanine inclusive. CDR3 DNA only is kept here, 48 bases in frame from base 1. The germline V gene gives CDR1 as SGDLS and CDR2 as YYNGEE.

This TCR came from a female donor with multiple sclerosis, enrolled in a pregnancy study. The sample here was peripheral blood, taken before pregnancy. The receptor chain draws on TRBV9 and TRBJ2-1, and the D gene may be TRBD2, 5 bases matching. The DNA sequence follows: TGTGCCAGCAGCCGGGAACTAGACTTTGCCTACAATGAGCAGTTCTTC. Its amino acids are CASSRELDFAYNEQFF.